This T cell receptor beta chain is from a study of breast tumors, draining lymph nodes, adjacent tissues. Overall study results and limits: Tumor TCR diversity was below lymph nodes but above nontumor tissue. Luminal-like breast cancer showed significantly greater tumor-nontumor repertoire similarity than basal-like breast cancer did.

Each CDR3 protein gets one entry after TCRdb re-called the multiplex PCR reads with MiXCR. The table has about 130,000 distinct CDR3 sequences, just under 20% seen once. The CDR3 is 12 residues long. Trimming removed 5 bases at V and 6 bases at J, with 12 bases between. Germline V gene lookup returns CDR1 DFQATT and CDR2 SNEGSKA (reference sequence). Breast cancer patients provided tissue from their axillary draining lymph nodes. This clonotype has ten or more counts. Its antigen is not identified. The chain recombines TRBV20-1 with TRBJ2-3; D unclear. The source is a female donor with breast cancer. Some clones in this sample may be carry-over from other donors' samples. Source material: axillary lymph node tissue. In DNA, the CDR3 is TGCAGTGCTGTGGGCCCCCCGGATACGCAGTATTTT. Translating gives CSAVGPPDTQYF.